Following are 7 T cell receptor beta chains from one sample sequenced in a study of vaccination and CD4 T cells after COVID-19. The treatment: roughly nine-day PBMC culture with coronavirus spike peptide pools or control peptides (ViraFEST assay). With the Oncomine TCR Beta short-read assay, DNA from cultured CD4+ T cells was sequenced. TCRdb called the PCR reads again in MiXCR, with one record for every CDR3 protein. The sample carries 9,000 to 13,000 distinct CDR3 sequences, 25% to 35% recorded once. These receptors' targets are unknown. Sequencing used CD4+ T cells from blood, cultured in vitro, obtained after SARS-CoV-2 vaccination. These receptor sequences come from a human donor who had recovered from COVID-19.

The V and J genes are TRBV2 and TRBJ2-2, with TRBD2 matching 7 bases. The CDR3 is 11 residues long. Germline CDR1 reads SNHLY; CDR2 reads FYNNEI. V lost 8 bases, J lost 14 bases, and 8 bases stayed unmatched. In DNA form, the CDR3 reads TGTGCCAGCCGGGAGGCCAGGACACTGTTTTTT. Amino acid sequence: CASREARTLFF.

This clonotype was seen a handful of times. The chain links TRBV20-1 to TRBJ2-2; TRBD1 matches at 10 bases. CDR3 length: 14 residues. V gave up 2 bases and J gave up 4 bases; unmatched junction bases: 1. The V gene's germline CDR1 is DFQATT and CDR2 SNEGSKA (reference sequence). CDR3 sequence reads: CSARRDRGTGELFF. CDR3 DNA sequence: TGCAGTGCTAGACGGGACAGGGGCACCGGGGAGCTGTTTTTT.

The table lists this clonotype with a few counts. The gene calls are TRBV2 and TRBJ1-5; 8 nucleotides align to TRBD1. Trimming took 6 bases from V and 1 from J; bases not matched to a gene: 8. Germline V gives CDR1 SNHLY, CDR2 FYNNEI. The CDR3 spans 16 residues. The DNA for the CDR3 is TGTGCCAGCAGCCGCGACAGGGGAGGCAGCAATCAGCCCCAGCATTTT. Encoded protein: CASSRDRGGSNQPQHF.

This clonotype has just a few counts. V gene TRBV15 combines with J gene TRBJ2-7, with a possible D match to TRBD2 (6 bases). The CDR3 covers 14 residues. Germline V gives CDR1 LNHNV, CDR2 YYDKDF (reference sequence). The V gene lost 5 bases and the J gene lost 2 bases, with 13 bases spanning the gap. CDR3 coding DNA: TGTGCCACCAGCCATCTGGGGGGAACCTACGAGCAGTACTTC. It specifies CATSHLGGTYEQYF. The full variable domain, rest sourced from reference TRBV15 and TRBJ2-7, is DAMVIQNPRYQVTQFGKPVTLSCSQTLNHNVMYWYQQKSSQAPKLLFHYYDKDFNNEADTPDNFQSRRPNTSFCFLDIRSPGLGDTAMYLCATSHLGGTYEQYFGPGTRLTVT.

This clonotype was found a few times. The chain couples TRBV24-1 to TRBJ1-5; the D is unclear. Germline lookup yields CDR1 KGHDR and CDR2 SFDVKD. The CDR3 covers 14 residues. With 8 bases removed from V and 4 bases from J, the gap between germline ends came to 14 bases. CDR3 DNA sequence: TGTGCCACCATCAAGGGCTATGGGAATCAGCCCCAGCATTTT. Translated, it gives CATIKGYGNQPQHF.

The table lists this clonotype with a few counts. The V gene is TRBV7-2, the J gene TRBJ2-4, with 7 bases identical to TRBD1. Germline CDR1 SGHTA, CDR2 FQGNSA. This CDR3 comprises 13 residues. The J segment lost 6 bases and the V segment lost 5 bases, leaving 4 bases of the junction unmatched. The CDR3 reads CASSIGGTNIQYF. The CDR3 DNA sequence: TGTGCCAGCAGCATAGGGGGCACAAACATTCAGTACTTC. Variable domain in full (rest from reference TRBV7-2 and TRBJ2-4): GAGVSQSPSNKVTEKGKDVELRCDPISGHTALYWYRQSLGQGLEFLIYFQGNSAPDKSGLPSDRFSAERTGGSVSTLTIQRTQQEDSAVYLCASSIGGTNIQYFGAGTRLSVL.

This chain joins TRBV20-1 and TRBJ1-6; D ambiguous. The CDR3 is 17 residues long. Germline CDR1 DFQATT, CDR2 SNEGSKA (reference sequence). The V end lost 0 bases, the J end lost 0 bases, and 12 bases lay between the germline ends. The CDR3 protein is CSARDKGRNSYNSPLHF. The CDR3 DNA is TGCAGTGCTAGAGATAAAGGCAGAAACTCCTATAATTCACCCCTCCACTTT.